Each of the 29 T cell receptor beta chains below was sequenced from the same sample in a study of T cells after yellow fever vaccination. TCRdb independently ran MiXCR on the 5' RACE reads; one entry per CDR3 protein. The sample records 500,000 to 550,000 distinct CDR3 sequences, about a fifth being singletons. The starting material was PBMCs, obtained roughly 20 days after the first yellow fever vaccination. All receptors come from a man aged 18 to 29 who received the YFV17D yellow fever vaccine.

This clonotype turned up a few times. The chain uses TRBV27 and TRBJ1-2, with D perhaps TRBD1 (5 bases). The CDR3 contains 14 residues. Germline-derived CDR1 and CDR2 are MNHEY and SMNVEV (reference sequence). The V and J ends lost 6 bases and 2 bases respectively, with 13 bases between them. DNA for the CDR3: TGTGCCAGCAGAGGGATGGGACCAAACTATGGCTACACCTTC. As protein: CASRGMGPNYGYTF.

This clonotype has a single count. The chain uses TRBV7-2 and TRBJ1-4; TRBD1 matches 9 bases. Germline V gene data show CDR1 as SGHTA and CDR2 as FQGNSA. The J segment lost 3 bases and the V segment lost 1 base, leaving 6 bases of the junction unmatched. CDR3 size: 17 residues. CDR3 in DNA: TGTGCCAGCAGCTTAGGGGGGACAGGGCTGGCTAATGAAAAACTGTTTTTT. It encodes CASSLGGTGLANEKLFF.

The chain is built from TRBV20-1 and TRBJ2-3; tentative D call: TRBD2 (5 bases). Germline CDR1 DFQATT, CDR2 SNEGSKA (reference sequence). This CDR3 has 14 residues. The V end lost 0 bases, the J end lost 5 bases, and 12 bases lay between the germline ends. CDR3: CSARDGLAQDTQYF. The CDR3 bases are TGCAGTGCTAGAGACGGACTGGCGCAAGATACGCAGTATTTT.

This clonotype was seen a few times. V gene TRBV20-1 combines with J gene TRBJ1-3; D call uncertain. Germline CDR1 DFQATT, CDR2 SNEGSKA (reference sequence). The CDR3 is 12 residues long. The V end lost 6 bases, the J end lost 4 bases, and 10 bases lay between the germline ends. In DNA, the CDR3 is TGCAGTGCATCGGCCCCCGGAAACACCATATATTTT. Amino acid sequence: CSASAPGNTIYF.

The rearrangement joins TRBV5-1 to TRBJ2-7; TRBD2 matches at 7 bases. Trimming cost V 0 bases and J 6 bases; bases outside gene matches: 3. The CDR3 has 13 residues. Per the germline V gene, CDR1 is SGHRS and CDR2 is YFSETQ. The CDR3 sequence: CASSLDGGGEQYF. In nucleotides, the CDR3 is TGCGCCAGCAGCTTGGATGGCGGGGGCGAGCAGTACTTC.

The CDR3 protein is CASRQQGYEQYF. DNA of the CDR3: TGTGCCAGCCGTCAACAGGGATACGAGCAGTACTTC. The chain joins TRBV7-9 to TRBJ2-7; D perhaps matches TRBD1 (6 bases). Trimming removed 8 bases at V and 4 bases at J, with 12 bases between. Per the germline V gene, CDR1 is SEHNR and CDR2 is FQNEAQ (reference sequence). CDR3 length equals 12 residues.

The CDR3 is CASTGYNQPQHF. CDR3 nucleotide sequence: TGTGCCAGCACGGGGTATAATCAGCCCCAGCATTTT. The chain couples TRBV6-1 to TRBJ1-5; no clear D. Germline assignment: CDR1 MNHNS and CDR2 SASEGT. The CDR3 is made up of 12 amino acids. V lost 7 bases and J lost 4, with 8 bases in between.

This clonotype was detected a few times. CDR3 amino acids: CSARSTQSSYNEQFF. As DNA, the CDR3 is TGCAGTGCTAGAAGTACCCAGAGCTCCTACAATGAGCAGTTCTTC. The chain is built from TRBV20-1 and TRBJ2-1, with no clear D. Trimming cost V 2 bases and J 0 bases, with 11 bases left between them. The CDR3 sequence is 15 residues long. Germline CDR1 is DFQATT and CDR2 is SNEGSKA (reference sequence).

This clonotype has a count of ten or more. The V gene is TRBV7-7, the J gene TRBJ2-5; 10 bases are shared with TRBD1. Germline CDR1 reads SSHAT; CDR2 reads FNYEAQ (reference sequence). The CDR3 runs to 15 residues. Trimming cost V 1 base and J 1 base; bases outside gene matches: 0. In DNA, the CDR3 is TGTGCCAGCAGCTTAGGGACAGGGGGCCAAGAGACCCAGTACTTC. It encodes CASSLGTGGQETQYF.

This clonotype has only a few counts. J is TRBJ1-5 and V is TRBV6-1; D uncertain. Germline V CDR1 and CDR2: MNHNS, SASEGT. V lost 4 bases, J lost 5 bases, and 12 bases lay in between. The CDR3 spans 14 residues. For the CDR3, the DNA is TGTGCCAGCAGTGGAGGGTTTAGTGATCAGCCCCAGCATTTT. Residues: CASSGGFSDQPQHF.

In its sample, this clonotype was seen a few times. The chain uses TRBV12-3 or TRBV12-4 and TRBJ2-3; no definite D call. Between the trimmed V and J ends, which lost 2 bases and 5 bases, there was a span of 8 bases. The CDR3 spans 13 residues. The DNA of the CDR3 is TGTGCCAGCAGTTTAAGGGTCGGAGATACGCAGTATTTT. It is translated as CASSLRVGDTQYF.

CDR3: CASSQPPGQGADNEQFF. The CDR3, as DNA: TGCGCCAGCAGCCAGCCCCCGGGACAGGGGGCCGACAATGAGCAGTTCTTC. The chain combines TRBV4-1 with TRBJ2-1; TRBD1 agrees at 12 bases. The CDR3 consists of 17 residues. Germline CDR1 MGHRA, CDR2 YSYEKL. V was pared by 3 bases and J by 5 bases, with 8 bases of the junction left unmatched.

This clonotype was seen a few times. The CDR3 protein is CASSLGDTNTEAFF. The CDR3 bases are TGTGCCAGCAGCTTGGGGGACACGAACACTGAAGCTTTCTTT. V usage is TRBV5-5 and J usage is TRBJ1-1; weak D call: TRBD1 (6 bases). V was cut by 0 bases and J by 1 base, with 7 bases left in between. Germline loops: CDR1 SGHKS, CDR2 YYEKEE (reference sequence). The CDR3 loop spans 14 amino acids.

This clonotype was picked up many times. The genes are TRBV4-3 and TRBJ1-2, with D unresolved. The CDR3 contains 14 residues. Looked up from germline, CDR1 is LGHNA and CDR2 is YSLEER. V lost 0 bases to trimming and J lost 8 bases, with 13 bases between them. CDR3 coding DNA: TGCGCCAGCAGCCAAGAACAGTTGCTAAACGGCTACACCTTC. Translated: CASSQEQLLNGYTF.

This clonotype was seen only once. This chain links TRBV6-1 with TRBJ2-2; 14 bases align to TRBD2. From germline, CDR1 is MNHNS and CDR2 SASEGT. With V trimmed by 7 bases and J by 7 bases, 8 bases remained unmatched. This CDR3 has 16 amino acids. Here the CDR3 reads CASNPTSGGVGGELFF. CDR3 sequence (DNA): TGTGCCAGCAACCCGACTAGCGGGGGGGTGGGCGGGGAGCTGTTTTTT.

A few counts support this clonotype. This chain links TRBV15 with TRBJ1-1; D ambiguous. V was pared by 5 bases and J by 1 base, with 11 bases between. Looked up from germline, CDR1 is LNHNV and CDR2 is YYDKDF (reference sequence). The CDR3 is made up of 14 amino acids. The chain's CDR3 is CATSPQTGNTEAFF. CDR3 in DNA: TGTGCCACCAGCCCCCAAACGGGGAACACTGAAGCTTTCTTT.

The V and J genes are TRBV7-9 and TRBJ2-5, with 12 bases fitting TRBD1. Trimming removed 3 bases from V and 5 bases from J; junction bases left unmatched: 4. The CDR3 spans 15 residues. Looked up from germline, CDR1 is SEHNR and CDR2 is FQNEAQ (reference sequence). The CDR3 region has the DNA TGTGCCAGCAGCTTCCCGGGGACAGGGGGCGAGACCCAGTACTTC. It is translated as CASSFPGTGGETQYF.

This chain connects TRBV4-2 to TRBJ2-3; no clear D. The V end lost 0 bases, the J end lost 5 bases, and 12 bases lay between the germline ends. Germline V gene lookup returns CDR1 LGHNA and CDR2 YNFKEQ. This CDR3 is built from 15 residues. CDR3 nucleotides: TGTGCCAGCAGCCAAGATGTCCCCCGAGGAGATACGCAGTATTTT. Protein sequence: CASSQDVPRGDTQYF.

A few counts support this clonotype. The CDR3 DNA reads as TGTGCCAGCAGCTTAGGTCCTAAGCAGTATTTT. Translating it yields CASSLGPKQYF. This sequence joins TRBV7-2 and TRBJ2-3, with D hard to call. The V end lost 1 base, the J end lost 11 bases, and 7 bases lay between the germline ends. Germline CDR1 SGHTA, CDR2 FQGNSA. The CDR3 extends over 11 amino acids. The full variable domain, its missing parts supplied by reference TRBV7-2 and TRBJ2-3, is GAGVSQSPSNKVTEKGKDVELRCDPISGHTALYWYRQSLGQGLEFLIYFQGNSAPDKSGLPSDRFSAERTGGSVSTLTIQRTQQEDSAVYLCASSLGPKQYFGPGTRLTVL.

The chain joins TRBV10-3 to TRBJ2-3; 9 bases agree with TRBD1. Germline V gives CDR1 ENHRY, CDR2 SYGVKD. The V segment lost 4 bases and the J segment 2 bases; nucleotides outside the gene matches: 7. The length of the CDR3 is 16 residues. The DNA for the CDR3 is TGTGCCATCAGTGGCAGGACAGGGGTTTCCACAGATACGCAGTATTTT. It specifies CAISGRTGVSTDTQYF.

The J gene is TRBJ1-1, the V gene TRBV5-1, with TRBD1 identical over 11 bases. The V and J ends lost 1 base and 6 bases, in that order; junction bases with no gene match: 14. Looked up from germline, CDR1 is SGHRS and CDR2 is YFSETQ. The CDR3 runs to 18 residues. CDR3 amino acids: CASSLRGQGGGKAAEAFF. The CDR3, as DNA: TGCGCCAGCAGCTTGAGGGGACAGGGGGGCGGGAAAGCCGCTGAAGCTTTCTTT.

This clonotype was recorded a few times. This chain uses TRBV24-1 with TRBJ1-2, with 9 bases identical to TRBD1. CDR3 length: 14 amino acids. CDR1 is KGHDR and CDR2 is SFDVKD in the germline V gene. With 7 bases clipped from V and 3 bases from J, the junction kept 5 bases outside the gene matches. CDR3 in amino acids: CATSPGDRDYGYTF. The DNA for the CDR3 is TGTGCCACCAGCCCTGGGGACAGGGACTATGGCTACACCTTC.

This clonotype came up a few times. This chain connects TRBV5-1 to TRBJ1-2, with 9 bases aligning to TRBD1. V trimming: 4 bases; J trimming: 8 bases; junction bases outside the gene matches: 6. CDR1 is SGHRS, CDR2 YFSETQ, per germline. The CDR3 loop spans 13 amino acids. The CDR3 nucleotides read TGCGCCAGCAGCGACGGGACAGGGCGAGGCTACACCTTC. This translates into CASSDGTGRGYTF.

This clonotype occurred a few times. This chain joins TRBV19 and TRBJ1-6; no definite D call. Germline loops: CDR1 LNHDA, CDR2 SQIVND (reference sequence). CDR3 length: 13 residues. V lost 5 bases and J 9 bases, leaving 11 bases between the germline ends. The CDR3 is CASSARLPSPLHF. Here the CDR3 DNA reads TGTGCCAGTAGTGCCCGGCTGCCTTCACCCCTCCACTTT.

The rearrangement uses TRBV9 and TRBJ2-5; tentative D call: TRBD2 (6 bases). Germline CDR1 and CDR2: SGDLS and YYNGEE. This CDR3 region has 15 residues. Between the trimmed V and J ends, which lost 3 bases and 5 bases, there was a span of 17 bases. CDR3 loop: CASSGAGGTRETQYF. CDR3 sequence (DNA): TGTGCCAGCAGCGGCGCCGGGGGTACGCGGGAGACCCAGTACTTC.

The rearrangement links TRBV7-2 to TRBJ2-3; D tentatively reads TRBD1 or TRBD2 (7 bases each). The CDR3 has 15 amino acids. Trimming shortened V by 3 bases and J by 4 bases, and 14 bases separated the two germline ends. Germline lookup yields CDR1 SGHTA and CDR2 FQGNSA. The CDR3 DNA sequence: TGTGCCAGCAGCTTTTCACAGGGGAGGGCAGATACGCAGTATTTT. Its translation is CASSFSQGRADTQYF. Full variable domain (remainder filled in from reference TRBV7-2 and TRBJ2-3): GAGVSQSPSNKVTEKGKDVELRCDPISGHTALYWYRQSLGQGLEFLIYFQGNSAPDKSGLPSDRFSAERTGGSVSTLTIQRTQQEDSAVYLCASSFSQGRADTQYFGPGTRLTVL.

This sequence joins TRBV5-5 and TRBJ1-4, with unresolved D. The germline CDR1 and CDR2 sequences are SGHKS and YYEKEE (reference sequence). Deletions cut 1 base from V and 4 bases from J, with 8 bases between. CDR3 length: 14 residues. CDR3 sequence (DNA): TGTGCCAGCAGCTTGCCCTTCCTTAATGAAAAACTGTTTTTT. It yields the protein CASSLPFLNEKLFF.

The V and J genes are TRBV6-1 and TRBJ1-5; no firm D call. The V and J ends lost 5 bases and 8 bases respectively, with 16 bases between them. The CDR3 is made up of 14 amino acids. The germline gives CDR1 MNHNS, CDR2 SASEGT. The CDR3 protein is CASSRPGPGKPQHF. CDR3 DNA sequence: TGTGCCAGCAGTCGCCCGGGCCCGGGTAAGCCCCAGCATTTT.

J is TRBJ2-3 and V is TRBV12-3 or TRBV12-4; D is possibly TRBD2 (7 bases). V was cut by 3 bases and J by 5 bases, with 15 bases left in between. The CDR3 sequence is 15 residues long. The CDR3 protein is CASSFMGGRGDTQYF. CDR3 DNA: TGTGCCAGCAGTTTCATGGGGGGGCGAGGAGATACGCAGTATTTT.